This T cell receptor (beta chain) was retrieved from a study of shared clonotypes between healthy human individuals (dated by TCRdb to about 2020). About the study as a whole: The cohort comprised two women and three men aged 18 to 49 years. The study deeply sequenced blood TCR repertoires of five healthy adults to estimate repertoire size and the extent of clonotype sharing between individuals. For each donor, CD4 naive and CD4 memory were each given three plates, CD8 naive was given two plates, and CD8 memory was given one plate. Leukapheresis yielded between about 0.8 and 9.5 billion PBMCs per donor. Different laboratories and diverse techniques were used to prepare libraries and sequence TCR repertoires, to increase sequencing depth and limit assay-specific biases.

In regard to this clone: It has no known antigen specificity. Base qualities are not provided; no much larger clone lies one nucleotide away.

For CDR1 and CDR2, the germline V gene (reference sequence) lists SEHNR and FQNEAQ. Counted from cysteine to phenylalanine, this CDR3 has 13 amino acids. The sequence is cut down to CDR3 DNA, 39 bases in frame from base 1. Trimming costs V 1 base and J 9 bases, and their ends lie 10 bases apart. For the CD8 naive samples, CD45RO-negative cells were positively selected for CCR7, yielding a CD45RA+CCR7+ population from which TemRA cells were excluded. Healthy HIV-negative adults with no recently reported acute infections or vaccinations were included as donors. Every donor was a Caucasian adult residing in Nashville, Tennessee, USA. Blood was collected by leukapheresis, and PBMCs were isolated by Ficoll-Histopaque density gradient centrifugation and then cryopreserved in liquid nitrogen vapor phase. Analytical flow cytometry was used to check the purity and quantity of every magnetically sorted T cell population. Genomic DNA was isolated from each sorted fraction and quantified by UV absorbance on a Nanodrop 2000c.

TCR CDR3 regions were amplified from genomic DNA by multiplex PCR using the deep immunoSEQ assay. Extracted genomic DNA from each cell subset was spread evenly across all wells of several immunoSEQ 96-well plates, with each plate serving as a replicate. For sorted subsets, approximately 200 ng of genomic DNA, equivalent to 30,000 or so T cell genomes, went into each replicate PCR. Purified libraries were quantified with a Qubit 3.0 fluorometer, sized on a Bioanalyzer 2100, and re-quantified with the KAPA Library Quantification kit. A separate single-read 150-cycle Illumina NextSeq 550 flow cell was used to sequence each immunoSEQ 96-well plate. Under the source paper's analysis protocol: Because the immunoSEQ output held only junctional sequences and lacked quality scores, the filtering could not match the filtering applied to full-length reads. To assign V/J genes and CDR3, sequences were annotated against IMGT germline references using PyIR, a Python wrapper for IgBLAST v1.9. Reads were removed for weak V/J assignments (E-value above 1e-6), missing CDR3, stop codons, out-of-frame junctions, or ambiguous translated residues. A V3J clonotype was defined by an identical inferred V gene, J gene, and CDR3 amino acid sequence. Percentage overlap between repertoires was computed as shared unique clonotypes divided by the size of the smaller repertoire. RTK rarefaction, the Chao1 estimator, and Recon v2.1 estimates of unobserved clonotypes were used to assess repertoire richness. For all TCRbeta clonotypes obtained by the gDNA method from a few donors, generation probabilities were computed with OLGA. This is the immuneACCESS table as TCRdb keeps it, with only in-frame sequences that have V and J called. A part of the clones is gone; compared with another copy, unresolved V genes explain less than half, and the rest is unexplained. That table supplies the V and J calls and clone size; D and trimming were determined from the DNA. The table for this sample lists millions of clones; roughly 91% of them were counted only once. The ten largest clones take up approximately 1.7% of the sample.

The research as a whole found: Compared with non-shared clonotypes, the clonotypes found in all four sorted-subset donors had higher generation probabilities. Pairwise subsampling indicated that sequencing depth was expected to affect the degree of clonotype sharing among donors. Naive subsets generally had larger estimated clonotype richness than memory subsets did. Sharing across a handful of donors was observed for 5% to 6.5% of naive CD4, under 4% of naive CD8, 2% to 2.5% of memory CD4, and about 0.39% of memory CD8 clonotypes. Sampling was limited to blood, and TCR repertoires in tissue likely differ from TCR repertoires in blood. Incomplete sequencing was indicated by rarefaction of sorted-subset datasets, despite the large sequencing depth. Because the study included a small number of donors, the genetic and exposure-history diversity represented was limited.

Sequenced: naive CD8+ T cells from PBMCs. What this sample's cell subset or site label stands for: CD45RA+CCR7+. Rearrangement joined TRBV7-9 to TRBJ2-1, with TRBD1 as a weak D call on 5 bases. This clonotype originated in a man between 18 and 29 years old in good health. Some clones in this sample may be carry-over from other donors' samples. The nucleotide sequence is given as TGTGCCAGCAGCTTAGGGGGTAGGGGTGAGCAGTTCTTC. It specifies CASSLGGRGEQFF.